Listed here is a single TCR beta chain. The germline gives CDR1 MNHEY, CDR2 SMNVEV (reference sequence). The CDR3 totals 14 residues. The junction had 10 bases not matched to a gene; V was cut back by 8 bases and J by 5 bases. The record originates from a study of human thymus T cells. The method was immunoSEQ multiplex PCR; TCRdb's version includes in-frame clones alone and lacks a portion of them. The profile covers roughly 77,000 clones, with 90% to 95% appearing a single time and around 0.037% taken by the ten largest. Resections from corrective heart surgery supplied the thymus tissue. The sample was thymus tissue. The source is a girl less than two years old with a congenital heart defect but otherwise immunologically healthy. The chain employs TRBV27 and TRBJ1-2; 8 positions match TRBD1. CDR3 coding DNA: TGTGCCAGCGGCCCCGACAGGGGTGAATATGGCTACACCTTC. Translated: CASGPDRGEYGYTF.